This TCR beta chain was found in a study of shared clonotypes between healthy human individuals. As for the study in general: Each donor had three CD4 naive, three CD4 memory, two CD8 naive and one CD8 memory plate.

Terminally differentiated effector memory CD45RA+ cells were excluded by CCR7 positive selection of CD45RO-negative cells. Some 30,000 T cell genomes, or 200 ng DNA, went into the sorted-subset replicate PCRs. Assay: immunoSEQ multiplex PCR; the TCRdb copy retains only in-frame clones and omits some. Here the sample spans some 2 million clones, about 95% being singletons. Study conclusions and caveats: Generally, naive subsets came out with larger estimated richness than memory subsets. Tissues were not sampled, only blood, and their repertoires likely differ.

This CDR3 region has 16 residues. Germline V CDR1 and CDR2: GTSNPN, SVGIG (reference sequence). J was trimmed by 1 base and V by 5 bases; bases with no gene match: 12. Of note for this clone: Its antigen is not known.

Sequencing was done on a sample of naive CD8+ T cells sorted from blood. This sequence joins TRBV30 and TRBJ2-5; 8 bases are a match to TRBD2. The clonotype comes from a man aged 18 to 30 in good health. CDR3 sequence (DNA): TGTGCCTGGGATACAGGCAGCGGGAGAGCCCAAGAGACCCAGTACTTC. Protein product: CAWDTGSGRAQETQYF.